This entry lists 16 T cell receptor beta chains sequenced from one sample in a study of blood T cell repertoires in COVID-19. The repertoire was sequenced with immunoSEQ multiplex PCR; TCRdb's copy has only in-frame clones and lacks some. The top ten clones hold over 7.5% of a sample with about 270,000 clones, over 75% of them seen once. Specimen: PBMCs or T cells enriched from blood (not recorded which). All receptors derive from a woman between 45 and 60 years old with acute COVID-19.

The chain recombines TRBV6-5 with TRBJ1-5, with 9 bases matching TRBD1. Germline loops: CDR1 MNHEY, CDR2 SVGAGI. Trimming cost V 5 bases and J 2 bases; bases outside gene matches: 4. There are 15 residues in the CDR3. Here the CDR3 DNA reads TGTGCCAGCAGTCCGGACAGGGGTGGCAATCAGCCCCAGCATTTT. Its translation: CASSPDRGGNQPQHF.

The chain employs TRBV6-6 and TRBJ2-7, with TRBD1 as a possible D gene (5 bases). Germline CDR1 reads MNHNY; CDR2 reads SVGAGI (reference sequence). The CDR3 extends over 18 amino acids. V dropped 5 bases and J dropped 2 bases, with 25 bases sitting between them. Here the CDR3 reads CASSPKTPDRTTTYEQYF. The CDR3 bases are TGTGCCAGCAGTCCAAAAACCCCAGACAGAACTACAACCTACGAGCAGTACTTC.

The chain links TRBV3-1 (or the pseudogene TRBV3-2) to TRBJ2-3, with 8 nucleotides matching TRBD2. The CDR3 runs to 14 residues. Germline-derived CDR1 and CDR2 are LGHDT and YNNKEL (reference sequence). Germline trimming cut 1 base from V and 4 bases from J; bases unmatched to any gene: 1. The CDR3 spells CASSQGLAPDTQYF. The CDR3 DNA follows: TGTGCCAGCAGCCAAGGACTAGCGCCAGATACGCAGTATTTT.

The chain employs TRBV7-6 and TRBJ2-6; D might be TRBD1 (5 bases). From germline, CDR1 is SGHVS and CDR2 FNYEAQ. Trimming removed 5 bases from V and 2 bases from J, with 10 bases in between. CDR3 length: 15 residues. DNA of the CDR3: TGTGCCAGCAGCCCCCGACAGACTGGGGCCAACGTCCTGACTTTC. It yields the protein CASSPRQTGANVLTF.

The rearrangement uses TRBV7-9 and TRBJ1-1; D possibly corresponds to TRBD1 (5 bases). This CDR3 is 16 amino acids long. Germline CDR1 is SEHNR and CDR2 is FQNEAQ (reference sequence). V was clipped by 1 base and J by 5 bases, with 17 bases between them. DNA for the CDR3: TGTGCCAGCAGCTTAGGTGGCGGGAGGGCAGGGACTGAAGCTTTCTTT. This codes for CASSLGGGRAGTEAFF.

The chain uses TRBV10-3 and TRBJ1-1; D is perhaps TRBD1 (6 bases). The CDR3 extends over 17 amino acids. The V end was cut by 2 bases, the J end by 0 bases, with 16 bases between. The germline V gene has CDR1 ENHRY and CDR2 SYGVKD. Here the CDR3 reads CAISEIDRPVLNTEAFF. The CDR3 DNA is TGTGCCATCAGTGAGATCGACAGGCCGGTCTTGAACACTGAAGCTTTCTTT.

The chain recombines TRBV19 with TRBJ1-5, with 9 bases matching TRBD1. Germline V gives CDR1 LNHDA, CDR2 SQIVND (reference sequence). V shed 5 bases, J shed 2 bases, and the junction held 4 bases outside the gene matches. This CDR3 has 15 amino acids. CDR3 DNA sequence: TGTGCCAGTAGTCAGGACAGGGGTGGCAATCAGCCCCAGCATTTT. Translation gives CASSQDRGGNQPQHF.

This chain links TRBV5-6 with TRBJ2-7; 8 bases are a match to TRBD1. The CDR3 sequence is 13 residues long. V gave up 5 bases and J gave up 3 bases; unmatched junction bases: 4. Germline V gene data show CDR1 as SGHDT and CDR2 as YYEEEE. CDR3 residues: CASSLDRGYEQYF. CDR3 bases: TGTGCCAGCAGTTTAGACAGGGGCTACGAGCAGTACTTC.

The chain has TRBV18 and TRBJ2-5, with D uncertain. The CDR3 length is 14 residues. From germline, CDR1 is KGHSH and CDR2 LQKENI. V was clipped by 0 bases and J by 4 bases, with 9 bases between them. The CDR3 protein is CASSPPSLGETQYF. The CDR3 region has the DNA TGTGCCAGCTCACCACCGAGCCTAGGAGAGACCCAGTACTTC.

This clone was seen only once. The J gene is TRBJ1-2, the V gene TRBV6-2 or TRBV6-3; TRBD1 is a possible D gene (6 bases). Germline CDR1 MNHEY, CDR2 SVGEGT. V dropped 8 bases and J dropped 3 bases, with 19 bases sitting between them. This CDR3 spans 15 amino acids. The CDR3 loop is CASGLRTEIHYGYTF. DNA of the CDR3: TGTGCCAGCGGCCTCCGGACAGAAATACACTATGGCTACACCTTC.

This rearrangement joins TRBV7-9 to TRBJ1-5; D remains ambiguous. The length of the CDR3 is 12 residues. Germline V gives CDR1 SEHNR, CDR2 FQNEAQ (reference sequence). V lost 6 bases and J lost 5, with 8 bases in between. The CDR3: CASRNGDQPQHF. CDR3 nucleotide sequence: TGTGCCAGCAGAAACGGGGATCAGCCCCAGCATTTT.

This clone was seen once. The V gene is TRBV27, the J gene TRBJ1-5; 10 nucleotides agree with TRBD1. The CDR3 length is 15 residues. Germline-derived CDR1 and CDR2 are MNHEY and SMNVEV (reference sequence). With V trimmed by 6 bases and J by 4 bases, 6 bases remained unmatched. The CDR3 region is CASRRQGARNQPQHF. The CDR3 nucleotides read TGTGCCAGCAGGAGACAGGGGGCCAGGAATCAGCCCCAGCATTTT.

This clone was counted only a few times. V usage is TRBV6-5 and J usage is TRBJ1-2, with 8 bases identical to TRBD1. Trimming removed 8 bases from V and 0 bases from J; junction bases left unmatched: 8. The CDR3 runs 15 residues. Per the germline V gene, CDR1 is MNHEY and CDR2 is SVGAGI. Written as DNA, the CDR3 is TGTGCCAGCTCCGGGACAGGATCAGCTAACTATGGCTACACCTTC. It encodes CASSGTGSANYGYTF.

The CDR3 DNA reads TGTGCCTGGAGGAGGACGTCGGGAGAGCAGTTCTTC. It translates to CAWRRTSGEQFF. The genes are TRBV30 and TRBJ2-1, with a possible D match to TRBD2 (5 bases). V gave up 3 bases and J gave up 10 bases, with 13 bases separating them. This CDR3 is built from 12 residues. Germline-derived CDR1 and CDR2 are GTSNPN and SVGIG (reference sequence).

This rearrangement joins TRBV5-6 to TRBJ1-1, with 10 bases lining up with TRBD1. J lost 6 bases, V lost 0 bases, and 5 bases had no gene match. The CDR3 is 15 amino acids. The germline CDR1 and CDR2 sequences are SGHDT and YYEEEE. The chain's CDR3 is CASSLVGQGFPEAFF. In nucleotides, the CDR3 is TGTGCCAGCAGCTTGGTGGGACAGGGGTTCCCTGAAGCTTTCTTT.

The V and J genes are TRBV3-1 (or the pseudogene TRBV3-2) and TRBJ1-1; maybe TRBD1 (5 bases). The CDR3 has 14 residues. V gave up 8 bases and J gave up 6 bases, with 19 bases separating them. Germline V gene lookup returns CDR1 LGHDT and CDR2 YNNKEL (reference sequence). The CDR3 DNA sequence: TGTGCCAGCGCCCCACGGGGGAGCTGGTCTGAAGCTTTCTTT. It translates to CASAPRGSWSEAFF.